Detailed here is one TCR beta chain. Its antigen is still unknown. The data belong to a study of blood T cells in healthy people across ages. A sample-barcoded 5' primer and a J-beta primer mix were used in a second PCR of roughly 7 to 11 cycles. Every molecule of cDNA carried a tag from a template-switch adaptor with 12 random nucleotides. MiXCR, applied by TCRdb to the 5' RACE reads, yields one record per CDR3 protein. The table records around 1,600,000 distinct CDR3 sequences, roughly 43% of them present only once. The study's findings and limits: Fewer expanded clones and more diversity marked long-lived versus aged donors. Estimates of total diversity, which came from one million sequenced T cells, were considered to be underestimates.

The authors extracted at least 5 micrograms of total RNA per sample. CDR3 size: 14 residues. Germline-derived CDR1 and CDR2 are SGHRS and YFSETQ. Trimming removed 4 bases at V and 6 bases at J, with 14 bases between. The TCR originated in a woman aged 18-29 years in good health. The chain uses TRBV5-1 and TRBJ2-1, with D perhaps TRBD1 (5 bases). Sequenced: blood. CDR3 protein: CASSPGGHPNEQFF. CDR3 coding DNA: TGCGCCAGCAGCCCGGGCGGACACCCCAATGAGCAGTTCTTC.